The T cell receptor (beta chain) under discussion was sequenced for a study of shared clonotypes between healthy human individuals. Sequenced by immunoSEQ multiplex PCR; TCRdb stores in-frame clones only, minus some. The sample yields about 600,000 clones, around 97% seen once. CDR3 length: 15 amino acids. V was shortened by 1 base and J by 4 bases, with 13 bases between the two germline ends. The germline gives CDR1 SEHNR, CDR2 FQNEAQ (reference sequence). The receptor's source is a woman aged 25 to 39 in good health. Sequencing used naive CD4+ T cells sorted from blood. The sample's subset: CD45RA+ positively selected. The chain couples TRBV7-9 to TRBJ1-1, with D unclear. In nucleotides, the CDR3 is TGTGCCAGCAGCTTAGAGGCCTTCTTCGGCACTGAAGCTTTCTTT. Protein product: CASSLEAFFGTEAFF.